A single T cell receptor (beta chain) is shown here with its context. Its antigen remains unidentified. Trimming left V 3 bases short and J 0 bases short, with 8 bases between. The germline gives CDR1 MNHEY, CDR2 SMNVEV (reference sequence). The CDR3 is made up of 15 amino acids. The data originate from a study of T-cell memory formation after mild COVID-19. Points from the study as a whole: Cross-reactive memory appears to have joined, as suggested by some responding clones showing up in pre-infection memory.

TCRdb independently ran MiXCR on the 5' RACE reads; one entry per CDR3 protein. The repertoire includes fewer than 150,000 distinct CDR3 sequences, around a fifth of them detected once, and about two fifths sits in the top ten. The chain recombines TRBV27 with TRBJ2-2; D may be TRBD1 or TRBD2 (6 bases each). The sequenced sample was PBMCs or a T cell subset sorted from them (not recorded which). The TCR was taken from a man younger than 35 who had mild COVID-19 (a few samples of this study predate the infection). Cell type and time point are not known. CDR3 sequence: CASSLGGPNTGELFF. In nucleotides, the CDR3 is TGTGCCAGCAGTTTGGGGGGCCCGAACACCGGGGAGCTGTTTTTT.